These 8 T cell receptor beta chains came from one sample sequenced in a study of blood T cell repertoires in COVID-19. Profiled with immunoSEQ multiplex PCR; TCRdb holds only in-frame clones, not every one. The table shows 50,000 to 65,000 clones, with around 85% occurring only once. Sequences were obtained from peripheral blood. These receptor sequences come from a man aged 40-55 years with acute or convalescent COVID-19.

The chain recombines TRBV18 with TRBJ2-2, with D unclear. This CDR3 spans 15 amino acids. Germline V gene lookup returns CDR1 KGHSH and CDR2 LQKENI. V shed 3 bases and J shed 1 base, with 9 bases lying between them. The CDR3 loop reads CASSPWSGNTGELFF. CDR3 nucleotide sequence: TGTGCCAGCTCACCTTGGTCGGGGAACACCGGGGAGCTGTTTTTT.

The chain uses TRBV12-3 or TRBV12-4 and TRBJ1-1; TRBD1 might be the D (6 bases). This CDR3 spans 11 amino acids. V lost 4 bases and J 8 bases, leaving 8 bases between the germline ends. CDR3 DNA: TGTGCCAGCAGTTACAGGGAAGAAGCTTTCTTT. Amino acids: CASSYREEAFF.

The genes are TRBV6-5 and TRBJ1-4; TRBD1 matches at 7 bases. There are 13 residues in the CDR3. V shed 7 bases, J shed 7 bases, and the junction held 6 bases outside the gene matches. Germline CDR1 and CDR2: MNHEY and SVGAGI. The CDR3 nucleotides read TGTGCCAGCAAAGTACAGGGGTCTGAAAAACTGTTTTTT. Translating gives CASKVQGSEKLFF.

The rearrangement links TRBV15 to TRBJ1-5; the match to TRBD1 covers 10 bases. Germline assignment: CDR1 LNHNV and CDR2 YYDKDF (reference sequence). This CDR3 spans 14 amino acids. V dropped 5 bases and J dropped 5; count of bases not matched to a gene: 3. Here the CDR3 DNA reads TGTGCCACCAGCGTCGGGACAGGGGATCAGCCCCAGCATTTT. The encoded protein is CATSVGTGDQPQHF. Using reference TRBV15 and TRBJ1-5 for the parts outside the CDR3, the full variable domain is DAMVIQNPRYQVTQFGKPVTLSCSQTLNHNVMYWYQQKSSQAPKLLFHYYDKDFNNEADTPDNFQSRRPNTSFCFLDIRSPGLGDTAMYLCATSVGTGDQPQHFGDGTRLSIL.

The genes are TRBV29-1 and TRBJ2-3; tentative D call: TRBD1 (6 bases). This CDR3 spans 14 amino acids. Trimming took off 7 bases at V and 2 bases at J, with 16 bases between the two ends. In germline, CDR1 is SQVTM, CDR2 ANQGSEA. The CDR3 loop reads CSGRRDIYTDTQYF. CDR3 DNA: TGCAGCGGCCGCCGGGACATCTACACAGATACGCAGTATTTT.

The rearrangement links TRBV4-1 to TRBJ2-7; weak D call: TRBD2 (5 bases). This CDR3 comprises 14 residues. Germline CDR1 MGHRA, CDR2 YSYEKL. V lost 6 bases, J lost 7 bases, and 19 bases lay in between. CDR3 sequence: CASSPGLILGEQYF. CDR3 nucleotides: TGCGCCAGCAGTCCCGGACTGATATTGGGTGAGCAGTACTTC.

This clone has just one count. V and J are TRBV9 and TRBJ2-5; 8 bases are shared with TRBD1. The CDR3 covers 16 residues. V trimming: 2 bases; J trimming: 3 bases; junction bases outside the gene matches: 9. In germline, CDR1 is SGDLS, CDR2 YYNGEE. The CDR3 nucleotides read TGTGCCAGCAGCGTCTCGGCAGGGGGCGGAAAAGAGACCCAGTACTTC. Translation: CASSVSAGGGKETQYF.

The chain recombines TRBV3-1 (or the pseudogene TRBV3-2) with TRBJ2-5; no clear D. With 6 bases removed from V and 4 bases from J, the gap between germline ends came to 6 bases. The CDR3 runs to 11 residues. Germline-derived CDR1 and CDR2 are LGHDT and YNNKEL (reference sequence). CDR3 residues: CASRVLETQYF. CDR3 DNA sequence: TGTGCCAGCAGGGTACTAGAGACCCAGTACTTC.